In this sample, the clone carrying this TCR beta chain turned up once. The data stem from a study of technical replicates of blood from several donors. The protocol was immunoSEQ multiplex PCR, while the TCRdb copy is restricted to in-frame clones and leaves out a portion. The sample has about 83,000 clones, about 90% seen once; the top ten hold 0.27%. The length of the CDR3 is 18 residues. J was trimmed by 7 bases and V by 0 bases; bases with no gene match: 15. The germline V gene encodes CDR1 SGHRS and CDR2 YFSETQ. The specimen sequenced was T cells isolated from PBMCs. The J gene is TRBJ2-2, the V gene TRBV5-1; TRBD2 matches 7 bases. This clonotype was obtained from a human donor in good health. CDR3 bases: TGCGCCAGCAGCTTGGCCGGGGGAGCGGGACGAACAGTCGGGGAGCTGTTTTTT. Its protein is CASSLAGGAGRTVGELFF.